The next 10 T cell receptor beta chains were all read from a single sample in a study of OX40 agonist ivuxolimab in advanced cancers. Libraries were made using the immunoSEQ multiplex PCR assay. Held by TCRdb, this immuneACCESS table contains in-frame sequences only and omits some clones. Under half of the omission traces to an unresolved V gene where checked; the cause of the rest is unknown. This sample comprises about 46,000 clones, about 88% of them detected only once. The top ten clonotypes cover approximately 10% of the sample. The sample in question was CD4+ or CD8+ T cells sorted from blood, obtained in a trial of the OX40 agonist ivuxolimab. The receptor source for this set is an adult with an advanced solid tumor such as melanoma, head and neck, liver or kidney cancer.

The rearrangement joins TRBV7-9 to TRBJ1-2; 9 bases agree with TRBD1. In germline, CDR1 is SEHNR, CDR2 FQNEAQ (reference sequence). This CDR3 has 14 residues. The trim removed 1 base at V and 7 bases at J, leaving 4 bases unmatched. CDR3 protein: CASSLGTGVLGYTF. CDR3 sequence (DNA): TGTGCCAGCAGCTTAGGGACAGGGGTTCTTGGCTACACCTTC.

The rearrangement uses TRBV11-2 and TRBJ2-5; TRBD2 matches at 7 bases. CDR1 and CDR2 from the germline V gene are SGHAT and FQNNGV. There are 17 residues in the CDR3. Losses at the gene ends were 4 bases for V and 2 bases for J; bases not matched to a gene: 13. CDR3 loop: CASSSSSGGGVQETQYF. The CDR3 DNA is TGTGCCAGCAGCTCCTCTTCGGGTGGGGGGGTACAAGAGACCCAGTACTTC.

This clone was seen only a few times. Written as DNA, the CDR3 is TGTGCCAGCAGCCAAGTCCATCCAGATACGCAGTATTTT. Translation: CASSQVHPDTQYF. This chain connects TRBV14 to TRBJ2-3; D unresolved. CDR3 length equals 13 residues. V was clipped by 1 base and J by 4 bases, with 6 bases between them. CDR1 is SGHDN, CDR2 FVKESK, per germline.

The chain couples TRBV21-1 to TRBJ1-6. TRBV21-1 constitutes a pseudogene. The CDR3 is 16 residues long. The CDR3 is CASSKDWAAPSSPLHF. CDR3 sequence (DNA): TGTGCCAGCAGCAAAGATTGGGCCGCTCCTAGTTCACCCCTCCACTTT.

V is TRBV11-2 and J is TRBJ2-7; 9 nucleotides line up with TRBD1. CDR3 length: 14 residues. CDR1 and CDR2 from the germline V gene are SGHAT and FQNNGV. Trimming cost V 1 base and J 3 bases; bases outside gene matches: 1. CDR3 sequence (DNA): TGTGCCAGCAGCTTAGGACAGGGGGACTACGAGCAGTACTTC. Protein: CASSLGQGDYEQYF.

The CDR3 DNA is TGTGCCAGCAGCTCGGGACAGGGGGATTCACCCCTCCACTTT. This sequence encodes CASSSGQGDSPLHF. The V gene is TRBV7-6, the J gene TRBJ1-6, with 11 bases matching TRBD1. CDR1 and CDR2 from the germline V gene are SGHVS and FNYEAQ. V shed 4 bases, J shed 8 bases, and the junction held 1 base outside the gene matches. CDR3 length: 14 amino acids.

The rearrangement uses TRBV29-1 and TRBJ2-3, with 9 bases lining up with TRBD1. From germline, CDR1 is SQVTM and CDR2 ANQGSEA. The CDR3 is made up of 15 amino acids. V was pared by 4 bases and J by 5 bases, with 10 bases of the junction left unmatched. The chain's CDR3 is CSVGRRQGGQDTQYF. Here the CDR3 DNA reads TGCAGCGTTGGGAGGCGACAGGGGGGGCAAGATACGCAGTATTTT.

This clone was recorded once. The V call is TRBV28, the J call TRBJ1-2, with 10 bases lining up with TRBD1. Germline V gives CDR1 MDHEN, CDR2 SYDVKM. The CDR3 covers 17 residues. After removal of 7 bases from V and 4 bases from J, the junction contained 15 bases not matched to a gene. In nucleotides, the CDR3 is TGTGCCAGCATGCCGCCGGGACAGGGGCCCAAACTCTATGGCTACACCTTC. It translates to CASMPPGQGPKLYGYTF.

V gene TRBV7-8 combines with J gene TRBJ2-5; possibly TRBD1 for D (6 bases). The DNA end favors TRBJ2-7, so the J call may be wrong. Germline V gene data show CDR1 as SGHVS and CDR2 as FQNEAQ. This CDR3 has 13 amino acids. Written as DNA, the CDR3 is TGTGCCAGCAACCTAGGGGGTGAAGACGAGCAGTACTTC. It is translated as CASNLGGEDEQYF.

V usage is TRBV14 and J usage is TRBJ2-3; no clear D gene. The germline V gene encodes CDR1 SGHDN and CDR2 FVKESK. The V end was cut by 2 bases, the J end by 2 bases, with 14 bases between. The CDR3 is 16 amino acids. CDR3 region: CASSQHVYPPTDTQYF. Written as DNA, the CDR3 is TGTGCCAGCAGCCAACACGTCTATCCACCCACAGATACGCAGTATTTT.